A single sample gave rise to the 9 T cell receptor beta chains below, sequenced in a study of technical replicates of blood from several donors. The protocol was immunoSEQ multiplex PCR, while the TCRdb copy is restricted to in-frame clones and leaves out a portion. Counted here are some 87,000 clones, around nine tenths occurring once; the ten biggest clones make up about 0.38%. The source material was T cells isolated from PBMCs. These receptors came from a human donor in good health.

The chain employs TRBV7-8 and TRBJ1-3; D gene uncertain. CDR1 is SGHVS, CDR2 FQNEAQ, per germline. The CDR3 has 15 residues. Trimming cost V 3 bases and J 0 bases, with 9 bases left between them. The DNA of the CDR3 is TGTGCCAGCAGCTTCCTGGGCAGCTCTGGAAACACCATATATTTT. It specifies CASSFLGSSGNTIYF.

The V and J genes are TRBV7-9 and TRBJ1-3; the D gene is possibly TRBD1 (6 bases). The CDR3 is made up of 13 amino acids. V was clipped by 4 bases and J by 5 bases, with 9 bases between them. Germline V gives CDR1 SEHNR, CDR2 FQNEAQ (reference sequence). This CDR3 is CASSWTDRNTIYF. The CDR3 nucleotides are TGTGCCAGCAGCTGGACAGATAGAAACACCATATATTTT.

The chain recombines TRBV28 with TRBJ1-1, with D possibly matching TRBD1 (5 bases). CDR1 is MDHEN and CDR2 is SYDVKM in the germline V gene. The CDR3 is 16 residues long. The V and J ends lost 6 bases and 1 base respectively, with 18 bases between them. Here the CDR3 reads CASSSGGWTGNTEAFF. In DNA, the CDR3 is TGTGCCAGCAGCTCCGGGGGTTGGACTGGGAACACTGAAGCTTTCTTT.

The chain has TRBV6-5 and TRBJ1-2; the match to TRBD1 covers 10 bases. V lost 2 bases to trimming and J lost 10 bases; unmatched junction nucleotides: 4. CDR1 is MNHEY and CDR2 is SVGAGI in the germline V gene. The CDR3 loop spans 13 amino acids. The CDR3 loop reads CASSYRDRGVYTF. The CDR3 DNA reads TGTGCCAGCAGTTACCGGGACAGGGGAGTCTACACCTTC.

This clone was found once. V and J are TRBV6-5 and TRBJ2-3; no clear D. The CDR3 runs to 13 residues. Germline-derived CDR1 and CDR2 are MNHEY and SVGAGI. Trimming pared 2 bases from V and 3 bases from J, leaving 6 bases between. CDR3 amino acids: CASSYHGTDTQYF. CDR3 DNA: TGTGCCAGCAGTTACCACGGGACAGATACGCAGTATTTT.

The chain couples TRBV19 to TRBJ2-7, with 8 positions matching TRBD1. CDR1 is LNHDA, CDR2 SQIVND, per germline (reference sequence). This CDR3 contains 15 residues. With 3 bases clipped from V and 1 base from J, the junction kept 5 bases outside the gene matches. CDR3 sequence (DNA): TGTGCCAGTAGTATTACAGGGGGATCTTCCTACGAGCAGTACTTC. Amino acids: CASSITGGSSYEQYF.

The gene calls are TRBV11-2 and TRBJ1-4; D uncertain. The CDR3 has 12 amino acids. Germline assignment: CDR1 SGHAT and CDR2 FQNNGV. V was pared by 0 bases and J by 8 bases, with 4 bases between. CDR3 region: CASSLDLEKLFF. The DNA of the CDR3 is TGTGCCAGCAGCTTAGATCTGGAAAAACTGTTTTTT.

CDR3 nucleotide sequence: TGCGCCAGCAGCCAAGTGGGGGGAGGGTACACCGGGGAGCTGTTTTTT. Translated, it gives CASSQVGGGYTGELFF. This chain joins TRBV4-1 and TRBJ2-2, with 7 bases aligning to TRBD2. The CDR3 is 16 residues long. CDR1 is MGHRA, CDR2 YSYEKL, per germline. Losses at the gene ends were 1 base for V and 3 bases for J; bases not matched to a gene: 5.

This clone was picked up one time. The CDR3, as DNA: TGTGCCAGCAGCCCCCGGACAGCTCAAGAGACCCAGTACTTC. Encoded protein: CASSPRTAQETQYF. The V call is TRBV7-7, the J call TRBJ2-5; maybe TRBD1 (6 bases). V lost 5 bases and J lost 2, with 12 bases in between. Germline lookup yields CDR1 SSHAT and CDR2 FNYEAQ (reference sequence). This CDR3 contains 14 residues.